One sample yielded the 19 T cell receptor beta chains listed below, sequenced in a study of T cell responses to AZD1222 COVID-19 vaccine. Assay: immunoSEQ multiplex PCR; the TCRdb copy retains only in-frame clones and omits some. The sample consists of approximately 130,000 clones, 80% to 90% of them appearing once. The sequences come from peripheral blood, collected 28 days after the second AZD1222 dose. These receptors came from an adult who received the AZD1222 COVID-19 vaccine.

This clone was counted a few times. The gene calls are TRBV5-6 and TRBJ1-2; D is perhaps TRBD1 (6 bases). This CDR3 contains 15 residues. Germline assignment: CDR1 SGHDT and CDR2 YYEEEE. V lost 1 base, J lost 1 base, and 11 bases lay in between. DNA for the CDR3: TGTGCCAGCAGCTTGAGGGGGGCAGGTAACTATGGCTACACCTTC. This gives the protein CASSLRGAGNYGYTF.

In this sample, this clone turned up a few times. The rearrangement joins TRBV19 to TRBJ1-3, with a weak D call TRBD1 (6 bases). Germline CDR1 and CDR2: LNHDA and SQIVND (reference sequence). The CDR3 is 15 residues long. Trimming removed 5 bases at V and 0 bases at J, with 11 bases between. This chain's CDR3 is CASSPGQFSGNTIYF. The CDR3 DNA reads TGTGCCAGTAGTCCCGGACAGTTCTCTGGAAACACCATATATTTT.

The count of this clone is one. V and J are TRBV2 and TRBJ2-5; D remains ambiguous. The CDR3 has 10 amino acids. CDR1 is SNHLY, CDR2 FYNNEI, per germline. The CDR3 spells CAQQVGTQYF. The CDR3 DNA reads TGTGCTCAGCAGGTGGGAACCCAGTACTTC.

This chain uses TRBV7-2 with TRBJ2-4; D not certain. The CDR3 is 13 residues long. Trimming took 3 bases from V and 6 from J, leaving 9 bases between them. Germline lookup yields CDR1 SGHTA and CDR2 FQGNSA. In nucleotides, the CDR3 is TGTGCCAGCAGCTTGGGCTTCTTAAACATTCAGTACTTC. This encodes CASSLGFLNIQYF.

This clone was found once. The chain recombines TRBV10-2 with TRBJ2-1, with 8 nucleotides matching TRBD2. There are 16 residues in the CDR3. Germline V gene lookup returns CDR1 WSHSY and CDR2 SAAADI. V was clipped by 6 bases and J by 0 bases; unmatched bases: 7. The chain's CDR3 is CASSPNSGNSYNEQFF. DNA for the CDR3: TGCGCCAGCAGCCCCAATAGCGGGAACTCCTACAATGAGCAGTTCTTC.

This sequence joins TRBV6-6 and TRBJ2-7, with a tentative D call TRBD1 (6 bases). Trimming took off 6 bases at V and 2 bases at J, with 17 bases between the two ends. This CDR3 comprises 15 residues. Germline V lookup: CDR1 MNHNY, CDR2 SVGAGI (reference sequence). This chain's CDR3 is CASREDSTPTYEQYF. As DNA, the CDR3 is TGTGCCAGCAGGGAGGACAGCACTCCCACCTACGAGCAGTACTTC.

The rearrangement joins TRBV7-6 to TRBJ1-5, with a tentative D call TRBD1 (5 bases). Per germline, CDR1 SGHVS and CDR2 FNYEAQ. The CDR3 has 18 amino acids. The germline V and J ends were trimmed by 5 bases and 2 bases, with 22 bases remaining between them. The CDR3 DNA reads TGTGCCAGCAGCCCCCTCCCTGGCGGGGCGGCAGGCAATCAGCCCCAGCATTTT. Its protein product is CASSPLPGGAAGNQPQHF.

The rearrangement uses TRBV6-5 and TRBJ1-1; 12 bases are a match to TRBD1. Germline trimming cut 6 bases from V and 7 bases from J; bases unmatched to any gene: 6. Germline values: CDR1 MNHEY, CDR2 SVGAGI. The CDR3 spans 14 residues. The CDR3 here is CASSRDRGQGEAFF. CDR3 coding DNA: TGTGCCAGCAGCCGGGACAGGGGGCAAGGTGAAGCTTTCTTT.

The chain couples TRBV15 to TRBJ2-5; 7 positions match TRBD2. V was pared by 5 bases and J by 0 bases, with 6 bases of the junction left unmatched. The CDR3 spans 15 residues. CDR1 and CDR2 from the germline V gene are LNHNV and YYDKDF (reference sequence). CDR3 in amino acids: CATSQLGRDQETQYF. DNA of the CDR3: TGTGCCACCAGCCAGTTAGGGAGGGACCAAGAGACCCAGTACTTC. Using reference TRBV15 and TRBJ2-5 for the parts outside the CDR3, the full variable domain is DAMVIQNPRYQVTQFGKPVTLSCSQTLNHNVMYWYQQKSSQAPKLLFHYYDKDFNNEADTPDNFQSRRPNTSFCFLDIRSPGLGDTAMYLCATSQLGRDQETQYFGPGTRLLVL.

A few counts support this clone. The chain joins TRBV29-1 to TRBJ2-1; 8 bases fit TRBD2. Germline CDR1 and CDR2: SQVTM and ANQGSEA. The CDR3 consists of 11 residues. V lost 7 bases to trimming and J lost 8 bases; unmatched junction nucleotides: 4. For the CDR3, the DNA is TGCAGCGGGACTAGCAGGGATGAGCAGTTCTTC. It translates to CSGTSRDEQFF.

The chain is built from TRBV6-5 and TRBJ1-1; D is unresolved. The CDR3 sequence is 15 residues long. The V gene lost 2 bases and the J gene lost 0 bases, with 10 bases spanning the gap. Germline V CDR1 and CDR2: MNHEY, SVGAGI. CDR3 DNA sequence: TGTGCCAGCAGTTACCAGGCAGTTATGAACACTGAAGCTTTCTTT. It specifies CASSYQAVMNTEAFF.

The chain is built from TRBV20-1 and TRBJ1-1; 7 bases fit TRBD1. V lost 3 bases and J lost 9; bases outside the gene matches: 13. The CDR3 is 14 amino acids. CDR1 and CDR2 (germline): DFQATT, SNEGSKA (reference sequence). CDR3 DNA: TGCAGTGCTAGTGAACGTAACAGGGGCGAAAAAGCTTTCTTT. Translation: CSASERNRGEKAFF.

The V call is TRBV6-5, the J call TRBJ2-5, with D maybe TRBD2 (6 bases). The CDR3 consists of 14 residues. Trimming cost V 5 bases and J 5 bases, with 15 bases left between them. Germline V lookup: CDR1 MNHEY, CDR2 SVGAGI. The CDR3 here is CASSLPGGRETQYF. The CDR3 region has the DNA TGTGCCAGCAGTCTTCCAGGAGGGAGGGAGACCCAGTACTTC.

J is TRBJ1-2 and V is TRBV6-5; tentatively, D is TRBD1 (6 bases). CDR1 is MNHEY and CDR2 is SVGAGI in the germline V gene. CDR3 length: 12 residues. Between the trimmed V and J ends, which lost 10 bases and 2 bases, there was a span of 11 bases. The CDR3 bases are TGTGCCACCTGGACAGAAAACTATGGCTACACCTTC. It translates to CATWTENYGYTF.

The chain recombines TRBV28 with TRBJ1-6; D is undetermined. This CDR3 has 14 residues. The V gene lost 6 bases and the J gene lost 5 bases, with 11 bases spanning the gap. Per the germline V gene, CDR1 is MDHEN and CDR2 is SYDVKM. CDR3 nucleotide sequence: TGTGCCAGCAGCGTGCAGGTTAATAATTCACCCCTCCACTTT. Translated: CASSVQVNNSPLHF.

CDR3 DNA: TGTGCCAGCAGTGAAAGGACAGGGGGAAATTCACCCCTCCACTTT. It translates to CASSERTGGNSPLHF. The J gene is TRBJ1-6, the V gene TRBV2; 10 nucleotides line up with TRBD1. CDR1 and CDR2 (germline): SNHLY, FYNNEI. The ends lost 2 bases at V and 7 bases at J; junction bases unmatched: 2. The CDR3 runs to 15 residues.

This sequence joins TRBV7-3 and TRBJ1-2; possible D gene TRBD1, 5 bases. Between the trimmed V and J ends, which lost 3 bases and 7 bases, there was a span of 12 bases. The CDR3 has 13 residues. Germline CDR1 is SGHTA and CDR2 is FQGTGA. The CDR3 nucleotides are TGTGCCAGCAGCTTGTCGGGGGTTGTTGGCTACACCTTC. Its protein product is CASSLSGVVGYTF.

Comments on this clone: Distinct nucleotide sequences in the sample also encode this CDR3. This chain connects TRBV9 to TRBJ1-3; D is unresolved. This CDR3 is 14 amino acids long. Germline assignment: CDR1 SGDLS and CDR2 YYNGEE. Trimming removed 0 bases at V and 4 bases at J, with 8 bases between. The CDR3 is CASSVEGIGNTIYF. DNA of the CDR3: TGTGCCAGCAGCGTAGAAGGGATAGGAAACACCATATATTTT.

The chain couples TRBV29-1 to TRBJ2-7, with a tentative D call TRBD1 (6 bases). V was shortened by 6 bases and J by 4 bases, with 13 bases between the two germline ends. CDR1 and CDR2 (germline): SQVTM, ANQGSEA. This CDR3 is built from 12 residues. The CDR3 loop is CSVGQGGYEQYF. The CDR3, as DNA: TGCAGCGTAGGACAAGGGGGTTACGAGCAGTACTTC.